This TCR beta chain came from a study of cytomegalovirus exposure and HLA in healthy donors. Findings and limits, study-wide: Researchers reported from a later analysis that most CMV-associated TCR beta chains appeared HLA-restricted.

Germline V gene lookup returns CDR1 MGHRA and CDR2 YSYEKL. CDR3 length: 16 amino acids. Trimming cost V 6 bases and J 6 bases; bases outside gene matches: 11. 60 Vbeta and 13 Jbeta primers were used in PCR. Some clones are missing from TCRdb's copy, which holds only in-frame ones; the method was immunoSEQ multiplex PCR. The sample has about 160,000 clones; 82% are singletons. The count of this clone is one. Its specificity is not known. Sequencing input: PBMCs. This chain links TRBV4-1 with TRBJ2-1; 10 nucleotides match TRBD2. The TCR originated in a girl aged 2 to 10 in good health and CMV-seropositive. CDR3 residues: CASRLTESGRVNEQFF. For the CDR3, the DNA is TGCGCCAGCAGACTCACGGAAAGCGGGAGGGTCAATGAGCAGTTCTTC.